What follows are 3 T cell receptor beta chains derived from one specimen sequenced in a study of blood T cells in healthy people across ages. With a J-beta primer mix and a sample-barcoded 5' primer, a second PCR ran about 6 to 11 cycles. TCRdb re-analysed the 5' RACE reads in MiXCR, keeping a single row per CDR3 protein. The repertoire includes roughly 730,000 distinct CDR3 sequences, roughly 56% of them detected once, and 25% to 30% sits in the top ten. Input material: blood. All receptors come from a man in his forties or fifties in good health.

The chain couples TRBV19 to TRBJ2-5; D call uncertain. Trimming left V 3 bases short and J 1 base short, with 9 bases between. This CDR3 spans 14 amino acids. Per the germline V gene, CDR1 is LNHDA and CDR2 is SQIVND (reference sequence). CDR3 in amino acids: CASSMAGLQETQYF. Written as DNA, the CDR3 is TGTGCCAGTAGTATGGCCGGGCTCCAAGAGACCCAGTACTTC. Combining the CDR3 with reference TRBV19 and TRBJ2-5 gives the whole variable domain DGGITQSPKYLFRKEGQNVTLSCEQNLNHDAMYWYRQDPGQGLRLIYYSQIVNDFQKGDIAEGYSVSREKKESFPLTVTSAQKNPTAFYLCASSMAGLQETQYFGPGTRLLVL.

This clonotype turned up a few times. J is TRBJ2-5 and V is TRBV12-3 or TRBV12-4; TRBD1 matches 7 bases. The CDR3 is 13 amino acids. With 5 bases clipped from V and 4 bases from J, the junction kept 4 bases outside the gene matches. The CDR3 DNA follows: TGTGCCAGCAGTGGGACAGTGATAGAGACCCAGTACTTC. Translating gives CASSGTVIETQYF.

This clonotype was counted a few times. CDR3 protein: CASSPGGVASYNEQFF. The CDR3 DNA follows: TGTGCCAGCAGCCCCGGGGGGGTAGCAAGTTACAATGAGCAGTTCTTC. This chain links TRBV7-3 with TRBJ2-1, with TRBD2 identical over 8 bases. V trimming: 5 bases; J trimming: 4 bases; junction bases outside the gene matches: 10. CDR3 size: 16 residues. In germline, CDR1 is SGHTA, CDR2 FQGTGA.